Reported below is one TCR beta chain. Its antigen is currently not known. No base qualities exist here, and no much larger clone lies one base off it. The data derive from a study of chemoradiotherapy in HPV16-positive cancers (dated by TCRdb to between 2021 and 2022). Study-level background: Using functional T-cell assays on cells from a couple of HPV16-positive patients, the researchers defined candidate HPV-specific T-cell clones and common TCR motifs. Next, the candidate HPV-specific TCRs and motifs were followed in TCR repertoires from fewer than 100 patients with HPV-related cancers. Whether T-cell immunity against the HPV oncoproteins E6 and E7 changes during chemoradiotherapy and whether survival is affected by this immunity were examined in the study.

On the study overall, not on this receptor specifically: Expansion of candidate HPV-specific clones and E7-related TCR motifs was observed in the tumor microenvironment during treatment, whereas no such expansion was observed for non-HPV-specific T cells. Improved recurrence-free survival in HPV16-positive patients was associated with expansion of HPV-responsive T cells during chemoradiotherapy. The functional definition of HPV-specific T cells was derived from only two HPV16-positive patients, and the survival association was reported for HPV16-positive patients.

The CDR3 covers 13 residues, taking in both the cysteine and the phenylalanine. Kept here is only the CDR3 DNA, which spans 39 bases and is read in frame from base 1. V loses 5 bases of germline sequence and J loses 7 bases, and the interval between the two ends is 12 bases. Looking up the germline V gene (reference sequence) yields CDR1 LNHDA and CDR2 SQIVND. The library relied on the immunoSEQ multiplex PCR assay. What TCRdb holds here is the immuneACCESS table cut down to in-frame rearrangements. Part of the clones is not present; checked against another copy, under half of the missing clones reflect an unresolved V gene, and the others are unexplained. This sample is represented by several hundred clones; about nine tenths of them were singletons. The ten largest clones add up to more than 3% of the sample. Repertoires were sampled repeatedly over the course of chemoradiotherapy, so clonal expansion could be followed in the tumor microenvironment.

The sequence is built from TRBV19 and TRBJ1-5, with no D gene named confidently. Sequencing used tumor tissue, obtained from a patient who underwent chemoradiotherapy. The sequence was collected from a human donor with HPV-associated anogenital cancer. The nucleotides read TGTGCCAGTAGTGGAGGGTCGTACCAGCCCCAGCATTTT. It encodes CASSGGSYQPQHF.